These 7 T cell receptor beta chains were sequenced from one sample in a study of blood T cell repertoires in COVID-19. Clones were read by immunoSEQ multiplex PCR, and TCRdb kept only the in-frame ones, dropping some. The repertoire includes about 250,000 clones, roughly 86% of them detected once, and approximately 5.5% sits in the top ten. The sample was peripheral blood. These receptors came from a woman at least 80 years old with COVID-19, enrolled during active disease.

The chain has TRBV6-5 and TRBJ2-7, with 10 bases that match TRBD1. V dropped 0 bases and J dropped 3; count of bases not matched to a gene: 5. Germline values: CDR1 MNHEY, CDR2 SVGAGI. This CDR3 region has 16 residues. The CDR3 spells CASSYSRGQGYYEQYF. The CDR3 DNA sequence: TGTGCCAGCAGTTACTCCCGGGGACAGGGGTACTACGAGCAGTACTTC.

The chain is built from TRBV10-3 and TRBJ1-2, with 8 bases fitting TRBD1. CDR1 ENHRY and CDR2 SYGVKD come from the germline V gene. This CDR3 has 16 residues. The V segment lost 7 bases and the J segment 5 bases; nucleotides outside the gene matches: 15. This chain's CDR3 is CAITDSIGQGSYGYTF. Here the CDR3 DNA reads TGTGCCATCACCGACTCCATCGGACAGGGTTCTTATGGCTACACCTTC.

The genes are TRBV28 and TRBJ1-1; D is perhaps TRBD1 (5 bases). V gave up 6 bases and J gave up 1 base, with 15 bases separating them. The CDR3 covers 15 residues. Germline V CDR1 and CDR2: MDHEN, SYDVKM. The CDR3 bases are TGTGCCAGCAGCCCAAGCCACAGGTCGAACACTGAAGCTTTCTTT. Translated: CASSPSHRSNTEAFF.

This clone has more than one count but fewer than ten. The chain joins TRBV5-4 to TRBJ2-7; TRBD2 matches 7 bases. This CDR3 has 13 amino acids. In germline, CDR1 is SGHNT, CDR2 YYREEE (reference sequence). Losses at the gene ends were 3 bases for V and 5 bases for J; bases not matched to a gene: 5. The CDR3 is CASSSFGGNEQYF. The DNA for the CDR3 is TGTGCCAGCAGCTCATTCGGGGGGAACGAGCAGTACTTC.

This clone was counted once. The gene calls are TRBV5-1 and TRBJ2-2; 8 positions agree with TRBD2. Germline CDR1 reads SGHRS; CDR2 reads YFSETQ. J gave up 4 bases and V 3 bases, and 11 bases lay outside the gene matches. The CDR3 totals 17 residues. The DNA of the CDR3 is TGCGCCAGCAGCTCGGGGGGGACGGGCCTTCTCACCGGGGAGCTGTTTTTT. It yields the protein CASSSGGTGLLTGELFF.

The chain is built from TRBV7-2 and TRBJ1-6; 12 nucleotides line up with TRBD1. The V and J ends lost 5 bases and 9 bases, in that order; junction bases with no gene match: 5. The CDR3 runs to 15 residues. Germline CDR1 and CDR2: SGHTA and FQGNSA. This CDR3 reads CASSLLGQGASPLHF. The DNA of the CDR3 is TGTGCCAGCAGCCTCCTGGGACAGGGGGCTTCACCCCTCCACTTT.

V gene TRBV7-3 combines with J gene TRBJ2-1; 7 bases fit TRBD2. Germline V gives CDR1 SGHTA, CDR2 FQGTGA. Trimming took 4 bases from V and 2 from J; bases not matched to a gene: 8. The CDR3 covers 16 residues. CDR3 DNA: TGTGCCAGCAGCTATGCCGGCGGGAGTACCTACAATGAGCAGTTCTTC. Translation: CASSYAGGSTYNEQFF.